One and the same sample provided the 22 T cell receptor beta chains below, sequenced in a study of blood T cell repertoires in COVID-19. Using immunoSEQ multiplex PCR, the repertoire was profiled, and TCRdb retains in-frame clones only, with some absent. The sample has more than 65,000 clones; 70% to 90% are singletons. Material: peripheral blood. The receptors were sampled from a man over 45 with acute or convalescent COVID-19.

The V and J genes are TRBV21-1 and TRBJ1-5. TRBV21-1 is reported as a pseudogene. This CDR3 has 19 residues. The CDR3 is CASSKGKRELRDGNQPQHF. The CDR3 DNA is TGTGCCAGCAGCAAAGGGAAAAGGGAGCTACGAGATGGCAATCAGCCCCAGCATTTT.

The CDR3 nucleotides read TGTGCCAGCAGTAGCAGGGGGCGATATCAGCCCCAGCATTTT. It encodes CASSSRGRYQPQHF. The chain joins TRBV27 to TRBJ1-5; 8 nucleotides align to TRBD1. The length of the CDR3 is 14 residues. The trim removed 5 bases at V and 5 bases at J, leaving 5 bases unmatched. Germline values: CDR1 MNHEY, CDR2 SMNVEV (reference sequence).

V usage is TRBV27 and J usage is TRBJ1-5; TRBD1 matches at 7 bases. CDR1 and CDR2 (germline): MNHEY, SMNVEV (reference sequence). Losses at the gene ends were 2 bases for V and 5 bases for J; bases not matched to a gene: 9. This CDR3 is built from 16 residues. This CDR3 is CASSLGGGTEYQPQHF. The DNA of the CDR3 is TGTGCCAGCAGTTTAGGAGGGGGGACAGAATATCAGCCCCAGCATTTT.

The chain carries TRBV11-2 and TRBJ2-7; D possibly corresponds to TRBD2 (7 bases). Trimming cost V 5 bases and J 2 bases, with 16 bases left between them. The germline V gene has CDR1 SGHAT and CDR2 FQNNGV. This CDR3 has 15 residues. The DNA of the CDR3 is TGTGCCAGCAGCCCCCGCGCGGGGGCCCCCTACGAGCAGTACTTC. As protein: CASSPRAGAPYEQYF.

This rearrangement joins TRBV2 to TRBJ2-1; D may be TRBD1 (6 bases). In germline, CDR1 is SNHLY, CDR2 FYNNEI. CDR3 length: 16 residues. V lost 7 bases to trimming and J lost 6 bases, with 22 bases between them. CDR3 residues: CASTQPGHPRGNEQFF. The CDR3 DNA sequence: TGTGCCAGCACTCAACCGGGACATCCAAGGGGCAATGAGCAGTTCTTC.

V is TRBV12-5 and J is TRBJ2-7, with D unclear. The CDR3 is 11 amino acids. Germline assignment: CDR1 LGHNT and CDR2 FRNRAP. Trimming removed 0 bases at V and 7 bases at J, with 4 bases between. CDR3 in amino acids: CASGLVQEQYF. The DNA of the CDR3 is TGTGCTAGTGGTTTGGTCCAGGAGCAGTACTTC.

The genes are TRBV2 and TRBJ1-5; D gene uncertain. The CDR3 extends over 14 amino acids. Germline V gene sequence: CDR1 SNHLY, CDR2 FYNNEI. Trimming removed 7 bases at V and 0 bases at J, with 10 bases between. The CDR3 coding sequence is TGTGCCAGCAAGAGGGCGTATAGCAATCAGCCCCAGCATTTT. Its translation is CASKRAYSNQPQHF.

The V gene is TRBV30, the J gene TRBJ1-5, with no clear D. The CDR3 spans 13 residues. CDR1 and CDR2 (germline): GTSNPN, SVGIG (reference sequence). The V end lost 1 base, the J end lost 7 bases, and 11 bases lay between the germline ends. In DNA form, the CDR3 reads TGTGCCTGGAGTGGGAGGGTAGAACAGCCCCAGCATTTT. This encodes CAWSGRVEQPQHF. The full variable domain, with the rest looked up from reference TRBV30 and TRBJ1-5, is SQTIHQWPATLVQPVGSPLSLECTVEGTSNPNLYWYRQAAGRGLQLLFYSVGIGQISSEVPQNLSASRPQDRQFILSSKKLLLSDSGFYLCAWSGRVEQPQHFGDGTRLSIL.

This clone was observed a handful of times. V usage is TRBV7-8 and J usage is TRBJ2-2, with 7 nucleotides matching TRBD1. CDR3 length: 15 amino acids. Germline trimming cut 3 bases from V and 4 bases from J; bases unmatched to any gene: 5. Germline V lookup: CDR1 SGHVS, CDR2 FQNEAQ. CDR3 coding DNA: TGTGCCAGCAGCTTGAGGGGGCAGGGCACCGGGGAGCTGTTTTTT. This translates into CASSLRGQGTGELFF.

This clone was seen only once. The DNA of the CDR3 is TGTGCCAGCAGTGAAATTGGTAAGGGGTTTCATGGCTACACCTTC. Translated, it gives CASSEIGKGFHGYTF. The chain has TRBV6-1 and TRBJ1-2; D perhaps matches TRBD1 (5 bases). The CDR3 sequence is 15 residues long. V was shortened by 2 bases and J by 6 bases, with 16 bases between the two germline ends. CDR1 and CDR2 from the germline V gene are MNHNS and SASEGT.

Here the CDR3 DNA reads TGTGCCAGCAGACAGAATAACTATGGCTACACCTTC. As protein: CASRQNNYGYTF. This sequence joins TRBV6-5 and TRBJ1-2; D gene ambiguous. The germline V and J ends were trimmed by 6 bases and 1 base, with 6 bases remaining between them. CDR1 and CDR2 (germline): MNHEY, SVGAGI. The CDR3 covers 12 residues.

V and J are TRBV4-1 and TRBJ1-3; a possible D gene is TRBD1 (5 bases). Germline-derived CDR1 and CDR2 are MGHRA and YSYEKL. V was trimmed by 0 bases and J by 0 bases, leaving 15 bases between them. This CDR3 spans 18 amino acids. The CDR3, as DNA: TGCGCCAGCAGCCAAGATACAAGCCGGGGGACCTCTGGAAACACCATATATTTT. Translated, it gives CASSQDTSRGTSGNTIYF.

The V and J genes are TRBV11-1 and TRBJ1-1, with a possible D match to TRBD1 (6 bases). The CDR3 is made up of 14 amino acids. CDR1 is SGHAT, CDR2 FQDESV, per germline (reference sequence). Trimming stripped 6 bases from V and 8 bases from J, with 19 bases between. The CDR3 nucleotides are TGTGCCAGCAGAGGGGGGGGGCAGGGAATGGAAGCTTTCTTT. Amino acids: CASRGGGQGMEAFF. Together with reference TRBV11-1 and TRBJ1-1, the CDR3 gives the full variable domain: EAEVAQSPRYKITEKSQAVAFWCDPISGHATLYWYRQILGQGPELLVQFQDESVVDDSQLPKDRFSAERLKGVDSTLKIQPAELGDSAMYLCASRGGGQGMEAFFGQGTRLTVV.

This clone turned up a few times. The chain is built from TRBV18 and TRBJ2-1; TRBD1 matches at 9 bases. Germline V gene sequence: CDR1 KGHSH, CDR2 LQKENI. The CDR3 is 15 residues long. J gave up 7 bases and V 3 bases, and 7 bases lay outside the gene matches. The CDR3 loop is CASSPLPQGANEQFF. DNA of the CDR3: TGTGCCAGCTCACCCCTGCCACAGGGGGCAAATGAGCAGTTCTTC.

The chain carries TRBV7-2 and TRBJ2-3, with TRBD2 identical over 8 bases. V dropped 2 bases and J dropped 5; count of bases not matched to a gene: 3. CDR1 SGHTA and CDR2 FQGNSA come from the germline V gene. This CDR3 has 14 amino acids. The DNA of the CDR3 is TGTGCCAGCAGCTTACTCCGGGGGGGAGATACGCAGTATTTT. Translation gives CASSLLRGGDTQYF. Full variable domain (rest looked up from reference TRBV7-2 and TRBJ2-3): GAGVSQSPSNKVTEKGKDVELRCDPISGHTALYWYRQSLGQGLEFLIYFQGNSAPDKSGLPSDRFSAERTGGSVSTLTIQRTQQEDSAVYLCASSLLRGGDTQYFGPGTRLTVL.

The gene calls are TRBV2 and TRBJ1-3, with a tentative D call TRBD1 (5 bases). In germline, CDR1 is SNHLY, CDR2 FYNNEI. This CDR3 has 14 residues. V was clipped by 10 bases and J by 3 bases, with 16 bases between them. This CDR3 is CATRRGGYGNTIYF. The CDR3 DNA is TGTGCCACTAGAAGGGGCGGATATGGAAACACCATATATTTT.

This clone appeared a single time. DNA of the CDR3: TGTGCCAGCAGCCTTAGGGGACAGATCTATGGCTACACCTTC. Protein: CASSLRGQIYGYTF. V usage is TRBV3-1 (or the pseudogene TRBV3-2) and J usage is TRBJ1-2, with 7 bases identical to TRBD1. This CDR3 comprises 14 residues. Per the germline V gene, CDR1 is LGHDT and CDR2 is YNNKEL (reference sequence). V was clipped by 4 bases and J by 4 bases; unmatched bases: 6.

The chain joins TRBV2 to TRBJ2-1; a possible D gene is TRBD2 (5 bases). CDR3 length equals 13 residues. The germline V gene has CDR1 SNHLY and CDR2 FYNNEI. Trimming took off 3 bases at V and 9 bases at J, with 12 bases between the two ends. This CDR3 reads CASSEAFAGEQFF. Here the CDR3 DNA reads TGTGCCAGCAGTGAGGCCTTCGCGGGTGAGCAGTTCTTC. Supplemented by reference TRBV2 and TRBJ2-1, the full variable domain reads EPEVTQTPSHQVTQMGQEVILRCVPISNHLYFYWYRQILGQKVEFLVSFYNNEISEKSEIFDDQFSVERPDGSNFTLKIRSTKLEDSAMYFCASSEAFAGEQFFGPGTRLTVL.

About this clone: The CDR3 ends on some other residue instead of the conserved phenylalanine or tryptophan, so this is likely a read error. No DNA is shown, since the ends of the CDR3 on it are uncertain; the CDR3 is the one TCRdb lists. This chain uses TRBV5-1 with TRBJ2-7; TRBD2, as called in the table, went unchecked against the DNA. Including both end residues, the CDR3 is 10 amino acids long. CDR1 is SGHRS, CDR2 YFSETQ, per germline. The CDR3 spells CASSHNWSWM.

The V and J genes are TRBV5-1 and TRBJ2-2; 9 bases fit TRBD1. V lost 4 bases to trimming and J lost 1 base; unmatched junction nucleotides: 5. CDR3 length equals 16 residues. Germline loops: CDR1 SGHRS, CDR2 YFSETQ. The CDR3, as DNA: TGCGCCAGCAGCCGATCGGGACAGGGGAACACCGGGGAGCTGTTTTTT. Its translation: CASSRSGQGNTGELFF. Together with reference TRBV5-1 and TRBJ2-2, the CDR3 gives the full variable domain: KAGVTQTPRYLIKTRGQQVTLSCSPISGHRSVSWYQQTPGQGLQFLFEYFSETQRNKGNFPGRFSGRQFSNSRSEMNVSTLELGDSALYLCASSRSGQGNTGELFFGEGSRLTVL.

This rearrangement joins TRBV5-1 to TRBJ1-4; 8 bases match TRBD1. Germline V CDR1 and CDR2: SGHRS, YFSETQ. This CDR3 is built from 15 residues. The J segment lost 8 bases and the V segment lost 2 bases, leaving 8 bases of the junction unmatched. CDR3 DNA: TGCGCCAGCAGCTTCTTTGGACAGGGAGGCGAAAAACTGTTTTTT. Translation: CASSFFGQGGEKLFF.

The chain couples TRBV18 to TRBJ1-2, with a tentative D call TRBD1 (6 bases). CDR1 is KGHSH and CDR2 is LQKENI in the germline V gene. The germline V and J ends were trimmed by 5 bases and 6 bases, with 16 bases remaining between them. This CDR3 contains 14 residues. The CDR3 DNA reads as TGTGCCAGCTCATCCAATACAGGGTATGATGGCTACACCTTC. It translates to CASSSNTGYDGYTF.